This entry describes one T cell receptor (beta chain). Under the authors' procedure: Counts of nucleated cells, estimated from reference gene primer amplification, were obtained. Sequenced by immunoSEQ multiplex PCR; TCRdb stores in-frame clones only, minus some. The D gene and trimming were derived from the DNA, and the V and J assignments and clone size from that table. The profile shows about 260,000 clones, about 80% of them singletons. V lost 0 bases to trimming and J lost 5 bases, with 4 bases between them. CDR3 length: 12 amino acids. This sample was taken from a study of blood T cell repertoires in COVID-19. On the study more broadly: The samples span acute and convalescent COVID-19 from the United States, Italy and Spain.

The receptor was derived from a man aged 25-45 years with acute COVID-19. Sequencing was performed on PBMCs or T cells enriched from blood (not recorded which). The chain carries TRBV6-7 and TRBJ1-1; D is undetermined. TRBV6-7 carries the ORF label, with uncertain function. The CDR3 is CASSYSRTEAFF. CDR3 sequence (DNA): TGTGCCAGCAGTTACTCGAGGACTGAAGCTTTCTTT.